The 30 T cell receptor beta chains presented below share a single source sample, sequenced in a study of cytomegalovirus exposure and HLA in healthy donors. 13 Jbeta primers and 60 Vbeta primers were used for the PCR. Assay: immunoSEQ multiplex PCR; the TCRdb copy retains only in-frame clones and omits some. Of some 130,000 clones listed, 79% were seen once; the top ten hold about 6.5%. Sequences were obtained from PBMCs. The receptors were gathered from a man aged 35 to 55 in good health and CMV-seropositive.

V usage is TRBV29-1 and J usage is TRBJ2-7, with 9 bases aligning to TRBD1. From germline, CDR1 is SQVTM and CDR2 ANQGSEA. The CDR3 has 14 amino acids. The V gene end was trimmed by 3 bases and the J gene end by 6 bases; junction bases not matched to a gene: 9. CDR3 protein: CSVDPGQGPSEQYF. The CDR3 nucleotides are TGCAGCGTTGACCCGGGACAGGGACCCTCCGAGCAGTACTTC.

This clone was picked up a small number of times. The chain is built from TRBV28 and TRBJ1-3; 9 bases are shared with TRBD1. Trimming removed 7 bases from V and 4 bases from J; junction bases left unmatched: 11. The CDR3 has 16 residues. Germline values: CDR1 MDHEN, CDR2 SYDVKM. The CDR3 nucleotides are TGTGCCAGCACCTCAGCCTCCGGGACAGGGGGAAACACCATATATTTT. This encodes CASTSASGTGGNTIYF.

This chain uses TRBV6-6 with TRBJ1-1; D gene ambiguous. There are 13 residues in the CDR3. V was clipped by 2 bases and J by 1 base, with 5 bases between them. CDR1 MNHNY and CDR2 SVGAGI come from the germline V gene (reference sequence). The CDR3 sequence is CASSYRGNTEAFF. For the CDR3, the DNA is TGTGCCAGCAGTTACCGCGGGAACACTGAAGCTTTCTTT.

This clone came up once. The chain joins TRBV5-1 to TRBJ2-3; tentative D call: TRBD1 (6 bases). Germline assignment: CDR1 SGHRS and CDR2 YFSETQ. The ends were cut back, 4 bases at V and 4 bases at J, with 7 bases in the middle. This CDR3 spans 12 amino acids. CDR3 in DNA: TGCGCCAGCAGCGAGGGGGCAGATACGCAGTATTTT. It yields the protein CASSEGADTQYF.

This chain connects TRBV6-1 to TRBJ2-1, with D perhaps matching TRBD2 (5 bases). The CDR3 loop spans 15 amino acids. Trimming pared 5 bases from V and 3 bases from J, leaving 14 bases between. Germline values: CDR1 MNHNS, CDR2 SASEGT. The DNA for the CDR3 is TGTGCCAGCAGTACACCGGGAACCTTCTACAATGAGCAGTTCTTC. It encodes CASSTPGTFYNEQFF.

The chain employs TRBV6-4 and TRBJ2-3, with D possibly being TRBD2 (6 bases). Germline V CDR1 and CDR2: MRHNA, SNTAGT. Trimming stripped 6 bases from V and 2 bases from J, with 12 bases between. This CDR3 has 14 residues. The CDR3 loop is CASSRDSHTDTQYF. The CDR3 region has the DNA TGTGCCAGCAGCCGGGACTCCCACACAGATACGCAGTATTTT.

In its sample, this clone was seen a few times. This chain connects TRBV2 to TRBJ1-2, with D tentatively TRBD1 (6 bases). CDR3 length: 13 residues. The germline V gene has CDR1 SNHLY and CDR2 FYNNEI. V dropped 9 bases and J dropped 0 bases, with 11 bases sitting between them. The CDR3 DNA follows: TGTGCCAGGGCAGGGGAAGCTAACTATGGCTACACCTTC. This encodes CARAGEANYGYTF.

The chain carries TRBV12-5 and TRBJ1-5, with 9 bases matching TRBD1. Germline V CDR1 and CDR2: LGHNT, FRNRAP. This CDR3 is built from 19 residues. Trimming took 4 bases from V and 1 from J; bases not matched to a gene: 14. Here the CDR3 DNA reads TGTGCTAGTGGTTCTCCCCCGGGACAGGGAGATTTCAGCAATCAGCCCCAGCATTTT. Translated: CASGSPPGQGDFSNQPQHF.

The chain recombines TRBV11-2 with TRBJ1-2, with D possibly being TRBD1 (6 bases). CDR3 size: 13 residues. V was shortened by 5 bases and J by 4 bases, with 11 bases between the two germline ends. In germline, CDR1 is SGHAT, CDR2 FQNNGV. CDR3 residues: CASSQDRGYGYTF. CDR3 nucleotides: TGTGCCAGCAGCCAGGACAGAGGCTATGGCTACACCTTC.

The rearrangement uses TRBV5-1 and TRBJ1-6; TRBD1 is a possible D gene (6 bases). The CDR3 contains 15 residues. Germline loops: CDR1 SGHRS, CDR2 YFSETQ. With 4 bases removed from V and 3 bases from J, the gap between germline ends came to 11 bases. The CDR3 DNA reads TGCGCCAGCAGCAAACGACAGGACTATAATTCACCCCTCCACTTT. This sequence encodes CASSKRQDYNSPLHF.

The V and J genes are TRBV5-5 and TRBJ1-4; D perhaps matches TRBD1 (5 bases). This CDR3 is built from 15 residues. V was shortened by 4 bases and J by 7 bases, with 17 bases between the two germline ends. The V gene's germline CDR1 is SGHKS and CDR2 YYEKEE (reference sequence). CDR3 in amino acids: CASSLARAIGEKLFF. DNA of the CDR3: TGTGCCAGCAGCCTTGCCAGGGCTATCGGTGAAAAACTGTTTTTT.

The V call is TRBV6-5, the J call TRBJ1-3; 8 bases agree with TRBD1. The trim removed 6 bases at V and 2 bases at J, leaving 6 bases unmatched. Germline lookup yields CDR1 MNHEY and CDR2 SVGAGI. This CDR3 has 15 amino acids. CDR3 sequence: CASSSVQGAGNTIYF. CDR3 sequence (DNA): TGTGCCAGCAGCTCCGTACAGGGGGCTGGAAACACCATATATTTT.

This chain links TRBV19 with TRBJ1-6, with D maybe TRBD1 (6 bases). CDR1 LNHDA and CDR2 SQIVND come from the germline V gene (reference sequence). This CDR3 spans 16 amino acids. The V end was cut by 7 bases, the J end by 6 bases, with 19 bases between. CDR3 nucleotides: TGTGCCAGTACTCTCAGGGGCATCAATGGTAATTCACCCCTCCACTTT. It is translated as CASTLRGINGNSPLHF.

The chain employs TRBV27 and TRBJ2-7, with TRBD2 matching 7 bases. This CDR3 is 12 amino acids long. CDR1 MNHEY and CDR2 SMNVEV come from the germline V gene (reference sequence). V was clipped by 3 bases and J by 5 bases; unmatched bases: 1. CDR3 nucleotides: TGTGCCAGCAGTTTTCGGGGGGACGAGCAGTACTTC. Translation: CASSFRGDEQYF.

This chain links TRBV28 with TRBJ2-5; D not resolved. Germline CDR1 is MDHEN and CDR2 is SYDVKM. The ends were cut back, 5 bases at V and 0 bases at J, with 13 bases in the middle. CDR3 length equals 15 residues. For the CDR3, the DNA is TGTGCCAGCAGTCTCACAGATTCGAACCAAGAGACCCAGTACTTC. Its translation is CASSLTDSNQETQYF.

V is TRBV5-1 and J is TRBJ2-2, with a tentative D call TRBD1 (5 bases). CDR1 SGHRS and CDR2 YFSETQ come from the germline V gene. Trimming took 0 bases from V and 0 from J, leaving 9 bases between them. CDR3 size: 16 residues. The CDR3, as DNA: TGCGCCAGCAGCTTGGATGGGGCTACGAACACCGGGGAGCTGTTTTTT. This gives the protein CASSLDGATNTGELFF.

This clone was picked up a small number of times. The CDR3 bases are TGTGCCAGCAGCCGAGCTAGCAGCCCGTTCTACGAGCAGTACTTC. Translating gives CASSRASSPFYEQYF. The chain combines TRBV27 with TRBJ2-7, with D possibly being TRBD2 (5 bases). This CDR3 comprises 15 residues. V was pared by 6 bases and J by 3 bases, with 18 bases between. The germline V gene encodes CDR1 MNHEY and CDR2 SMNVEV (reference sequence).

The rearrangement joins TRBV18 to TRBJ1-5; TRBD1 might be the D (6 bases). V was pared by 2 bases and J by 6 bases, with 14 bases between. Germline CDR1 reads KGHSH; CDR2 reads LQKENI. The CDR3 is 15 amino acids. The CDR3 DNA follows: TGTGCCAGCTCACCAGATAGGGGGGGAAGTCAGCCCCAGCATTTT. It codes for CASSPDRGGSQPQHF. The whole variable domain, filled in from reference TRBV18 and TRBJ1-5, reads NAGVMQNPRHLVRRRGQEARLRCSPMKGHSHVYWYRQLPEEGLKFMVYLQKENIIDESGMPKERFSAEFPKEGPSILRIQQVVRGDSAAYFCASSPDRGGSQPQHFGDGTRLSIL.

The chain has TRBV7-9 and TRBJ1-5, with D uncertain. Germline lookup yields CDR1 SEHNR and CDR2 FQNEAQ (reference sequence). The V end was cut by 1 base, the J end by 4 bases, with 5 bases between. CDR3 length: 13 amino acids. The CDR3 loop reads CASSLGQNQPQHF. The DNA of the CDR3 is TGTGCCAGCAGCTTAGGGCAGAATCAGCCCCAGCATTTT. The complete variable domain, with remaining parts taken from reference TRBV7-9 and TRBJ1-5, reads DTGVSQNPRHKITKRGQNVTFRCDPISEHNRLYWYRQTLGQGPEFLTYFQNEAQLEKSRLLSDRFSAERPKGSFSTLEIQRTEQGDSAMYLCASSLGQNQPQHFGDGTRLSIL.

CDR3: CASSQGTGRGDEKLFF. DNA for the CDR3: TGTGCCAGCAGCCAGGGGACTGGGAGAGGAGATGAAAAACTGTTTTTT. The chain combines TRBV4-2 with TRBJ1-4; weak D call: TRBD1 (5 bases). Trimming took 3 bases from V and 6 from J, leaving 17 bases between them. Germline CDR1 is LGHNA and CDR2 is YNFKEQ. The CDR3 is 16 amino acids.

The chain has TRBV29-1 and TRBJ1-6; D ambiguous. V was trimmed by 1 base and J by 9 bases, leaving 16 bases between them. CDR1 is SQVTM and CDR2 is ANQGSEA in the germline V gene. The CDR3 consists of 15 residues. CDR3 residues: CSVEGLRGRSSPLHF. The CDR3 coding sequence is TGCAGCGTTGAAGGCCTTAGAGGGAGGAGTTCACCCCTCCACTTT.

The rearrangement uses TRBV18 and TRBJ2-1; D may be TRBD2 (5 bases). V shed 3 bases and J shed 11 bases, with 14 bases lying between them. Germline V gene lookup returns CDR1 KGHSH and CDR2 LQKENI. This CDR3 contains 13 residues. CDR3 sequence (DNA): TGTGCCAGCTCACCCGGTATCGAGGGCCAGCAGTTCTTC. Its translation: CASSPGIEGQQFF.

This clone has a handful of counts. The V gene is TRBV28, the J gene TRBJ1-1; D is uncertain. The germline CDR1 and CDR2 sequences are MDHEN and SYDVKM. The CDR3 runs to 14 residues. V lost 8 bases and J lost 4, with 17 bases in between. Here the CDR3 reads CASQSPGSATEAFF. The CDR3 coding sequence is TGTGCCAGCCAATCCCCCGGGAGTGCCACTGAAGCTTTCTTT. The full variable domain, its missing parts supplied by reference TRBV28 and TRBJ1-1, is DVKVTQSSRYLVKRTGEKVFLECVQDMDHENMFWYRQDPGLGLRLIYFSYDVKMKEKGDIPEGYSVSREKKERFSLILESASTNQTSMYLCASQSPGSATEAFFGQGTRLTVV.

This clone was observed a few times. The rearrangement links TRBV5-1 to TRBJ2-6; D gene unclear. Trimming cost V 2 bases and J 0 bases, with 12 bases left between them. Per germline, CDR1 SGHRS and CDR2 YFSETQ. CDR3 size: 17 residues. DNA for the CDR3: TGCGCCAGCAGCTTAAGGAGAACTCACTCTGGGGCCAACGTCCTGACTTTC. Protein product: CASSLRRTHSGANVLTF.

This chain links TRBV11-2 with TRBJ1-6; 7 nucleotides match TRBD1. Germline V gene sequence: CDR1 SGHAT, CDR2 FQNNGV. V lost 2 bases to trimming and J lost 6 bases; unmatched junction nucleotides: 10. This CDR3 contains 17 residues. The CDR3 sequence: CASSLLARGSGNSPLHF. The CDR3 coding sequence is TGTGCCAGCAGCTTACTCGCCAGGGGGTCGGGTAATTCACCCCTCCACTTT.

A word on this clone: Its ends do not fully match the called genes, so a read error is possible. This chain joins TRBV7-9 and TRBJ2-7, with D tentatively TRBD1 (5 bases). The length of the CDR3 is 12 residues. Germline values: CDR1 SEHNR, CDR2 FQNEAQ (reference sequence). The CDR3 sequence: CASTTLGADFSF. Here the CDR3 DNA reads TGTGCCAGCACCACTTTAGGGGCAGACTTTAGCTTC.

The CDR3 DNA sequence: TGTGCCAGCAGCTTCACAGGGGGTGGCTATGGCTACACCTTC. Its translation is CASSFTGGGYGYTF. J is TRBJ1-2 and V is TRBV5-4, with TRBD1 matching over 8 bases. This CDR3 is 14 amino acids long. Germline V gene sequence: CDR1 SGHNT, CDR2 YYREEE (reference sequence). V shed 2 bases and J 4 bases; nucleotides not matched to a gene: 4.

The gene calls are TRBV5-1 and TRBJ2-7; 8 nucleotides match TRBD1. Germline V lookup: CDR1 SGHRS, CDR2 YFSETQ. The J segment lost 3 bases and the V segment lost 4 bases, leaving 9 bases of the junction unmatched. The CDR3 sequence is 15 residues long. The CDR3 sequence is CASSRSTGGNYEQYF. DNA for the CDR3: TGCGCCAGCAGCCGGAGTACAGGGGGGAACTACGAGCAGTACTTC.

The chain's CDR3 is CAISEFPTSDRGDEKLFF. The CDR3 bases are TGTGCCATCAGTGAGTTTCCAACTTCAGACAGGGGAGACGAAAAACTGTTTTTT. The rearrangement links TRBV10-3 to TRBJ1-4, with 8 bases matching TRBD1. The CDR3 has 18 residues. Unmatched junction bases numbered 15, after V lost 1 base and J lost 8 bases. Looked up from germline, CDR1 is ENHRY and CDR2 is SYGVKD.

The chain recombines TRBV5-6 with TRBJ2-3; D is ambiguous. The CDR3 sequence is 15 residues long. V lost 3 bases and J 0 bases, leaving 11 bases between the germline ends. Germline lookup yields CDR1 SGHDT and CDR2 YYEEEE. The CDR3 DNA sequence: TGTGCCAGCAGCTCCCTCGTGACTAGCACAGATACGCAGTATTTT. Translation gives CASSSLVTSTDTQYF.